This section outlines one T cell receptor beta chain sequence together with its context. The data originate from a study of blood T cell repertoires in COVID-19. Per the study methods: The assay estimated nucleated cells by amplifying reference gene primers. Some clones are missing from TCRdb's copy, which holds only in-frame ones; the method was immunoSEQ multiplex PCR. For V, J and clone size, that table is used; D and trimming come from the DNA. The data hold about 210,000 clones, with about four fifths observed a single time. This CDR3 is built from 15 residues. Between the trimmed V and J ends, which lost 0 bases and 3 bases, there was a span of 11 bases. Germline V gene sequence: CDR1 LGHNA, CDR2 YNFKEQ.

Sequenced: peripheral blood. The chain joins TRBV4-2 to TRBJ1-1; no clear D gene. The receptor's source is a woman aged 45-59 years with active or convalescent COVID-19. As DNA, the CDR3 is TGTGCCAGCAGCCAAGATCCGGGTCGAGACACTGAAGCTTTCTTT. Amino acids: CASSQDPGRDTEAFF.